Each of the 27 T cell receptor beta chains below was sequenced from the same sample in a study of OX40 agonist ivuxolimab in advanced cancers. Here immunoSEQ multiplex PCR was the method, and the copy in TCRdb shows in-frame clones only, minus some. In the table there are 20,000 to 30,000 clones, 60% to 85% of which are singletons. The source was CD4+ or CD8+ T cells sorted from blood, collected in a trial of the OX40 agonist ivuxolimab. These receptor sequences come from an adult with an advanced solid tumor such as melanoma, head and neck, liver or kidney cancer.

The chain uses TRBV30 and TRBJ2-3, with D tentatively TRBD1 or TRBD2 (6 bases each). The germline V gene has CDR1 GTSNPN and CDR2 SVGIG (reference sequence). V was shortened by 3 bases and J by 0 bases, with 10 bases between the two germline ends. The CDR3 covers 14 residues. CDR3 sequence reads: CAWRQGLSTDTQYF. The CDR3 region has the DNA TGTGCCTGGAGACAGGGACTTAGCACAGATACGCAGTATTTT. Full variable domain (rest looked up from reference TRBV30 and TRBJ2-3): SQTIHQWPATLVQPVGSPLSLECTVEGTSNPNLYWYRQAAGRGLQLLFYSVGIGQISSEVPQNLSASRPQDRQFILSSKKLLLSDSGFYLCAWRQGLSTDTQYFGPGTRLTVL.

This clone was seen a single time. The chain is built from TRBV28 and TRBJ1-5; weak D call: TRBD1 (5 bases). Germline V lookup: CDR1 MDHEN, CDR2 SYDVKM. With 6 bases removed from V and 1 base from J, the gap between germline ends came to 13 bases. This CDR3 region has 15 residues. The CDR3 protein is CASRSQGRSNQPQHF. The DNA for the CDR3 is TGTGCCAGCAGATCCCAGGGTAGAAGCAATCAGCCCCAGCATTTT. Full variable domain (rest looked up from reference TRBV28 and TRBJ1-5): DVKVTQSSRYLVKRTGEKVFLECVQDMDHENMFWYRQDPGLGLRLIYFSYDVKMKEKGDIPEGYSVSREKKERFSLILESASTNQTSMYLCASRSQGRSNQPQHFGDGTRLSIL.

This clone was seen a handful of times. This chain links TRBV30 with TRBJ1-4, with D maybe TRBD1 (5 bases). V was cut by 3 bases and J by 7 bases, with 6 bases left in between. Germline loops: CDR1 GTSNPN, CDR2 SVGIG (reference sequence). This CDR3 is built from 11 residues. The DNA of the CDR3 is TGTGCCTGGAGGAGGGGTGAAAAACTGTTTTTT. Protein: CAWRRGEKLFF.

CDR3 amino acids: CASRQGSAVQETQYF. CDR3 in DNA: TGTGCCAGCAGGCAGGGGTCAGCGGTACAAGAGACCCAGTACTTC. This chain links TRBV6-5 with TRBJ2-5; TRBD1 might be the D (6 bases). Per the germline V gene, CDR1 is MNHEY and CDR2 is SVGAGI. The CDR3 consists of 15 residues. Trimming cost V 6 bases and J 2 bases, with 16 bases left between them.

This clone was seen more than once but under ten times. The gene calls are TRBV5-6 and TRBJ1-1; no reliable D call. Germline CDR1 and CDR2: SGHDT and YYEEEE. Deletions cut 1 base from V and 1 base from J, with 2 bases between. This CDR3 region has 12 residues. In nucleotides, the CDR3 is TGTGCCAGCAGCTTGACGAACACTGAAGCTTTCTTT. It specifies CASSLTNTEAFF.

The rearrangement links TRBV19 to TRBJ2-7, with D perhaps assigned TRBD1 or TRBD2 (5 bases each). The ends were cut back, 5 bases at V and 7 bases at J, with 15 bases in the middle. The CDR3 covers 13 residues. Germline V gene sequence: CDR1 LNHDA, CDR2 SQIVND (reference sequence). CDR3 bases: TGTGCCAGTAGTCTCGGGACGGCGGTTGAGCAGTACTTC. It yields the protein CASSLGTAVEQYF.

The V and J genes are TRBV7-6 and TRBJ1-1, with D unclear. Germline loops: CDR1 SGHVS, CDR2 FNYEAQ. This CDR3 is built from 15 residues. V shed 2 bases and J shed 0 bases, with 10 bases lying between them. In DNA form, the CDR3 reads TGTGCCAGCAGCTTACAGGCCAGAATGAACACTGAAGCTTTCTTT. Its protein product is CASSLQARMNTEAFF.

This chain joins TRBV11-2 and TRBJ2-5; possibly TRBD2 for D (5 bases). The J call is doubtful: the DNA matches TRBJ2-7 better. Looked up from germline, CDR1 is SGHAT and CDR2 is FQNNGV. CDR3 length: 14 amino acids. As DNA, the CDR3 is TGTGCCAGCAGCTTAGACAGGACTCGCTACGAGCAGTACTTC. It is translated as CASSLDRTRYEQYF.

This clone was recorded only once. The chain links TRBV30 to TRBJ2-7; weak D call: TRBD1 (6 bases). The CDR3 loop spans 14 amino acids. Germline V gene sequence: CDR1 GTSNPN, CDR2 SVGIG (reference sequence). Trimming left V 4 bases short and J 2 bases short, with 15 bases between. CDR3 sequence (DNA): TGTGCCTGGACGCAGGACAGTGGGACCTACGAGCAGTACTTC. Protein: CAWTQDSGTYEQYF.

The chain is built from TRBV27 and TRBJ2-7, with TRBD1 matching 11 bases. Germline-derived CDR1 and CDR2 are MNHEY and SMNVEV (reference sequence). V shed 3 bases, J shed 2 bases, and the junction held 9 bases outside the gene matches. The CDR3 covers 17 residues. The CDR3 nucleotides are TGTGCCAGCAGTTTTCGTCGCCGGGACAGGGGGACCTACGAGCAGTACTTC. Amino acid sequence: CASSFRRRDRGTYEQYF.

The rearrangement uses TRBV7-9 and TRBJ2-5; 11 bases fit TRBD1. The CDR3 consists of 15 residues. J lost 5 bases, V lost 1 base, and 3 bases had no gene match. Germline-derived CDR1 and CDR2 are SEHNR and FQNEAQ (reference sequence). The CDR3 protein is CASSLGDRGGETQYF. The CDR3 nucleotides read TGTGCCAGCAGCTTAGGGGACAGGGGGGGCGAGACCCAGTACTTC.

The rearrangement joins TRBV7-8 to TRBJ1-2; D not resolved. The germline V and J ends were trimmed by 4 bases and 5 bases, with 23 bases remaining between them. The V gene's germline CDR1 is SGHVS and CDR2 FQNEAQ. CDR3 length: 17 amino acids. CDR3 sequence (DNA): TGTGCCAGCAGCTCGGCGGCAAGGACCTCTCGTTGGTATGGCTACACCTTC. Protein: CASSSAARTSRWYGYTF.

The chain recombines TRBV11-3 with TRBJ2-2, with 14 bases fitting TRBD2. Germline V gives CDR1 SGHNT, CDR2 YENEEA. The length of the CDR3 is 19 residues. Trimming at V came to 5 bases and at J to 2 bases, leaving 10 bases not matched to a gene. DNA of the CDR3: TGTGCCAGCAGCCGGGAGACCGGGACTAGCGGGGGAAACACCGGGGAGCTGTTTTTT. The encoded protein is CASSRETGTSGGNTGELFF.

The chain couples TRBV5-1 to TRBJ2-3, with D unresolved. CDR1 and CDR2 from the germline V gene are SGHRS and YFSETQ. The V end was cut by 3 bases, the J end by 4 bases, with 12 bases between. This CDR3 region has 14 residues. In DNA, the CDR3 is TGCGCCAGCAGCTCATGGGGTTTCTCAGATACGCAGTATTTT. Protein: CASSSWGFSDTQYF.

The chain employs TRBV5-1 and TRBJ2-3, with D uncertain. The ends were cut back, 0 bases at V and 6 bases at J, with 11 bases in the middle. Germline lookup yields CDR1 SGHRS and CDR2 YFSETQ. The CDR3 length is 14 residues. Here the CDR3 reads CASSLDPRADTQYF. In DNA, the CDR3 is TGCGCCAGCAGCTTGGATCCAAGGGCGGATACGCAGTATTTT. The whole variable domain, filled in from reference TRBV5-1 and TRBJ2-3, reads KAGVTQTPRYLIKTRGQQVTLSCSPISGHRSVSWYQQTPGQGLQFLFEYFSETQRNKGNFPGRFSGRQFSNSRSEMNVSTLELGDSALYLCASSLDPRADTQYFGPGTRLTVL.

The chain couples TRBV11-2 to TRBJ1-2; 10 bases align to TRBD1. This CDR3 spans 19 amino acids. Trimming took 5 bases from V and 1 from J; bases not matched to a gene: 16. Germline CDR1 and CDR2: SGHAT and FQNNGV. Here the CDR3 DNA reads TGTGCCAGCAGCCCATTAAGAAGACAGGGGGCGCGGGGTAACTATGGCTACACCTTC. It codes for CASSPLRRQGARGNYGYTF.

The V and J genes are TRBV30 and TRBJ1-1; 10 nucleotides agree with TRBD1. Germline CDR1 and CDR2: GTSNPN and SVGIG (reference sequence). This CDR3 has 12 residues. V lost 2 bases, J lost 10 bases, and 4 bases stayed unmatched. The CDR3 loop reads CAWSSDRGGAFF. The CDR3 nucleotides are TGTGCCTGGAGTTCGGACAGGGGGGGAGCTTTCTTT.

The chain links TRBV28 to TRBJ2-7; 9 bases map to TRBD1. The CDR3 totals 15 residues. V gave up 7 bases and J gave up 7 bases; unmatched junction bases: 14. The V gene's germline CDR1 is MDHEN and CDR2 SYDVKM. The CDR3 reads CASNQKGQGVGEQYF. Here the CDR3 DNA reads TGTGCCAGCAACCAAAAGGGACAGGGCGTTGGGGAGCAGTACTTC.

The rearrangement uses TRBV6-1 and TRBJ1-1; 8 nucleotides align to TRBD1. Germline V gene lookup returns CDR1 MNHNS and CDR2 SASEGT. After removal of 4 bases from V and 3 bases from J, the junction contained 7 bases not matched to a gene. The CDR3 has 15 amino acids. The DNA for the CDR3 is TGTGCCAGCAGTGGGGTACAGGGGGGCTACACTGAAGCTTTCTTT. Its protein product is CASSGVQGGYTEAFF.

This rearrangement joins TRBV5-1 to TRBJ1-4; the match to TRBD1 covers 10 bases. Germline CDR1 reads SGHRS; CDR2 reads YFSETQ. V lost 0 bases to trimming and J lost 6 bases; unmatched junction nucleotides: 5. This CDR3 has 16 amino acids. The CDR3: CASSLARDRGYEKLFF. CDR3 sequence (DNA): TGCGCCAGCAGCTTGGCCAGGGACAGGGGATATGAAAAACTGTTTTTT.

This rearrangement joins TRBV5-6 to TRBJ1-2; D unclear. The CDR3 has 12 amino acids. CDR1 and CDR2 from the germline V gene are SGHDT and YYEEEE. V lost 0 bases, J lost 8 bases, and 8 bases lay in between. CDR3 nucleotide sequence: TGTGCCAGCAGCTTGGAGGATAAAGGCTACACCTTC. Its protein product is CASSLEDKGYTF.

This clone has only one observation. The chain links TRBV30 to TRBJ2-7, with TRBD1 matching 11 bases. J gave up 3 bases and V 0 bases, and 10 bases lay outside the gene matches. Germline V gene data show CDR1 as GTSNPN and CDR2 as SVGIG (reference sequence). The CDR3 is made up of 17 amino acids. DNA for the CDR3: TGTGCCTGGAGTGTACGAAAAACCGGGACAGGGGGCTACGAGCAGTACTTC. Amino acid sequence: CAWSVRKTGTGGYEQYF.

This sequence joins TRBV28 and TRBJ1-4; D unclear. CDR1 and CDR2 (germline): MDHEN, SYDVKM. The CDR3 is made up of 14 amino acids. With 5 bases removed from V and 8 bases from J, the gap between germline ends came to 15 bases. CDR3: CASSVGLSGEKLFF. DNA for the CDR3: TGTGCCAGCAGTGTGGGCCTCAGCGGGGAAAAACTGTTTTTT.

This clone showed up just once. V gene TRBV29-1 combines with J gene TRBJ1-5; 8 bases line up with TRBD1. Germline lookup yields CDR1 SQVTM and CDR2 ANQGSEA. The CDR3 totals 14 residues. V shed 5 bases and J 7 bases; nucleotides not matched to a gene: 10. The CDR3 DNA is TGCAGCGTTCAGATAGGACAGGGTCCCCAGCCCCAGCATTTT. Amino acid sequence: CSVQIGQGPQPQHF.

The rearrangement joins TRBV21-1 to TRBJ2-3. TRBV21-1 is a documented pseudogene. The CDR3 runs to 16 residues. The CDR3 DNA is TGTGCCAGCAGCCGGCTTGAGGGGGGCGGCACAGATACGCAGTATTTT. This translates into CASSRLEGGGTDTQYF.

This clone was detected once. The chain employs TRBV5-6 and TRBJ2-2; D gene uncertain. This CDR3 contains 14 residues. V was clipped by 1 base and J by 3 bases, with 7 bases between them. Per germline, CDR1 SGHDT and CDR2 YYEEEE. CDR3 in DNA: TGTGCCAGCAGCTTGCTAGAGGACACCGGGGAGCTGTTTTTT. Amino acids: CASSLLEDTGELFF.

The chain joins TRBV19 to TRBJ1-2; D possibly corresponds to TRBD1 (6 bases). Germline V lookup: CDR1 LNHDA, CDR2 SQIVND (reference sequence). Trimming took 7 bases from V and 8 from J, leaving 11 bases between them. This CDR3 is 11 amino acids long. The CDR3 DNA reads as TGTGCCAGTACCCGGGGGGGCGGCTACACCTTC. Amino acids: CASTRGGGYTF.